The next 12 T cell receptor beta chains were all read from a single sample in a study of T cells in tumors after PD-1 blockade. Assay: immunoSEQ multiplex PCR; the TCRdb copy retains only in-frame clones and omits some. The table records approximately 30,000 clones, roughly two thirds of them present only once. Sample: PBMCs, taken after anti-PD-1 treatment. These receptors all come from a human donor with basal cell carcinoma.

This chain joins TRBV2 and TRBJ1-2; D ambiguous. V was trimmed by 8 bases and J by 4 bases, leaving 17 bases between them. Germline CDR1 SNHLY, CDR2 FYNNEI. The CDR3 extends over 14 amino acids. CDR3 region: CASRTGVPRYGYTF. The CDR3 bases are TGTGCCAGCCGGACGGGAGTCCCCCGCTATGGCTACACCTTC.

CDR3 in amino acids: CASSQAVAGGTGELFF. The CDR3, as DNA: TGTGCCAGCAGCCAGGCAGTAGCGGGGGGAACCGGGGAGCTGTTTTTT. The chain carries TRBV7-2 and TRBJ2-2, with TRBD2 identical over 10 bases. Germline assignment: CDR1 SGHTA and CDR2 FQGNSA. The junction had 8 bases not matched to a gene; V was cut back by 5 bases and J by 5 bases. The CDR3 runs to 16 residues.

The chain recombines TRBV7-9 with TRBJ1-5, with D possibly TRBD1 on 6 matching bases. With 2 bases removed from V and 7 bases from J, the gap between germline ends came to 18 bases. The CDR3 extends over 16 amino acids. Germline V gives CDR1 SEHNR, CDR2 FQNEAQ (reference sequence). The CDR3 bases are TGTGCCAGCAGCTTACTGGGGGCAGGGAATTCCCAGCCCCAGCATTTT. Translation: CASSLLGAGNSQPQHF. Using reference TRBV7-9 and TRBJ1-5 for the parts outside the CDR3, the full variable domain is DTGVSQNPRHKITKRGQNVTFRCDPISEHNRLYWYRQTLGQGPEFLTYFQNEAQLEKSRLLSDRFSAERPKGSFSTLEIQRTEQGDSAMYLCASSLLGAGNSQPQHFGDGTRLSIL.

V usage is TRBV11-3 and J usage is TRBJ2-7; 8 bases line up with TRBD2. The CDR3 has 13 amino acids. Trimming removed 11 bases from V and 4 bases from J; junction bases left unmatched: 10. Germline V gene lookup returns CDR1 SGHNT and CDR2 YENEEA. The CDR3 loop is CAHGGREAYEQYF. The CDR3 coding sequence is TGTGCCCATGGAGGGCGGGAGGCGTACGAGCAGTACTTC.

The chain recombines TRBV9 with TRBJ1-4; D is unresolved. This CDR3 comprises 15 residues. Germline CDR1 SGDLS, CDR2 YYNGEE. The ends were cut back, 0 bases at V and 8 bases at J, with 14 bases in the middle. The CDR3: CASSVAGRDSEKLFF. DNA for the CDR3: TGTGCCAGCAGCGTAGCGGGGAGGGATTCCGAAAAACTGTTTTTT.

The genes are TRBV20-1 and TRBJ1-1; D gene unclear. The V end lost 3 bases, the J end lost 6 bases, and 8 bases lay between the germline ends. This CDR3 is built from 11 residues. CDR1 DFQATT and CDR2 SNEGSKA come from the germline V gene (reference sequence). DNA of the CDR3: TGCAGTGCTAGCCGCATCGCTGAAGCTTTCTTT. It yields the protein CSASRIAEAFF.

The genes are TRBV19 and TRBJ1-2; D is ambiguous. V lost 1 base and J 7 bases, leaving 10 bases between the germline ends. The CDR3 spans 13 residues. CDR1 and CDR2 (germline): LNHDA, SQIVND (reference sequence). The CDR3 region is CASSIVGLGGYTF. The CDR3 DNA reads TGTGCCAGTAGTATAGTAGGGCTCGGTGGCTACACCTTC.

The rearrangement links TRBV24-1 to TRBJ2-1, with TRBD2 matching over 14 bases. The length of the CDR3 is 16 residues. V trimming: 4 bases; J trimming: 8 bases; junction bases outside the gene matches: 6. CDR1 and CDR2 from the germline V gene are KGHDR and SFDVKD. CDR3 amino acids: CATSDAGTSGSDEQFF. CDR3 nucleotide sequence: TGTGCCACCAGTGACGCCGGGACTAGCGGGAGCGATGAGCAGTTCTTC.

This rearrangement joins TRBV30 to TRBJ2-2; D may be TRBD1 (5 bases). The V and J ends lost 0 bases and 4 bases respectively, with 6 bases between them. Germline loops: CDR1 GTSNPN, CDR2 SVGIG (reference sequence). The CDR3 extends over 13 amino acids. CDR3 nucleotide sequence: TGTGCCTGGAGTGTTGGGGCCACCGGGGAGCTGTTTTTT. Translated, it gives CAWSVGATGELFF. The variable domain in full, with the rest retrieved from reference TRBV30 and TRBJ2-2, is SQTIHQWPATLVQPVGSPLSLECTVEGTSNPNLYWYRQAAGRGLQLLFYSVGIGQISSEVPQNLSASRPQDRQFILSSKKLLLSDSGFYLCAWSVGATGELFFGEGSRLTVL.

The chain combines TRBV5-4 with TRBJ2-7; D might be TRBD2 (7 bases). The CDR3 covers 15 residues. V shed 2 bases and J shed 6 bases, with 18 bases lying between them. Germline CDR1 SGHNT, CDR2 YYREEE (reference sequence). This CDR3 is CASSFSSGGWGEQYF. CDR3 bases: TGTGCCAGCAGCTTTTCATCGGGGGGCTGGGGCGAGCAGTACTTC.

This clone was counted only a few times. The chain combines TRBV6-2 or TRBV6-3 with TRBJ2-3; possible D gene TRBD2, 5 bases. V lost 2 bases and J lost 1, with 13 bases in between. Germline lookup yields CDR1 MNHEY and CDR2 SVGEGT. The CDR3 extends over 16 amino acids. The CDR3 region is CASSYPAWRRTDTQYF. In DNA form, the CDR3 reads TGTGCCAGCAGTTACCCGGCCTGGAGGCGCACAGATACGCAGTATTTT.

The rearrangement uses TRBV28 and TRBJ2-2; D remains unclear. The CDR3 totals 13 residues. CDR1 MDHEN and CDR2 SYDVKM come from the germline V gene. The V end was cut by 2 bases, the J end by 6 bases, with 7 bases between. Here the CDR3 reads CASSLIRSGELFF. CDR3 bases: TGTGCCAGCAGTTTAATACGTTCCGGGGAGCTGTTTTTT.